This TCR beta chain was captured by sequencing in a study of somatic mutations in cytotoxic T cells in rheumatoid arthritis. Concerning this clone: Its antigen remains unidentified.

Study-wide results and caveats: Age-dependent increases in CD8+ clonality occurred in rheumatoid arthritis patients but not in healthy controls. Rheumatoid arthritis patients were compared with age-matched healthy controls, and their CD8+ T-cell clonality did not differ significantly. Which antigens the expanded CD8+ clones targeted was unknown.

Only in-frame clones appear in the TCRdb table, and some are missing; sequencing was by immunoSEQ multiplex PCR. The data show fewer than 30,000 clones, with roughly 74% seen just once and roughly a tenth held by the top ten. V was cut by 2 bases and J by 3 bases, with 15 bases left in between. The CDR3 is 16 residues long. Per germline, CDR1 MNHEY and CDR2 SVGAGI. The V and J genes are TRBV6-5 and TRBJ2-3; TRBD1 is a possible D gene (5 bases). This TCR came from a woman younger than 35 in good health. The sequenced sample consisted of CD8+ T cells sorted from blood. The CDR3 nucleotides are TGTGCCAGCAGTTACAATGGCCAGGGTGTAACAGATACGCAGTATTTT. This codes for CASSYNGQGVTDTQYF.